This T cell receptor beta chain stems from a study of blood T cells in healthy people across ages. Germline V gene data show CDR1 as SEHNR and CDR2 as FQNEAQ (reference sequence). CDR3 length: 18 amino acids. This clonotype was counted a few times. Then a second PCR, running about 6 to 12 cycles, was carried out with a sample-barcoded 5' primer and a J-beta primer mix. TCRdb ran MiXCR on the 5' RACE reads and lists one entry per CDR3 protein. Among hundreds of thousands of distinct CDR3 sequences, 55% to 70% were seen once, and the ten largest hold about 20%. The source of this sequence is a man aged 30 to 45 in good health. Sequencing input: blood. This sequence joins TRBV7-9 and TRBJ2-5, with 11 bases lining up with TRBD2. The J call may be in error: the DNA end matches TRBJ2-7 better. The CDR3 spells CASSSTDEPSGGIHEQYF. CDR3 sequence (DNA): TGTGCCAGCAGCTCAACAGACGAACCTAGCGGGGGGATCCACGAGCAGTACTTC.